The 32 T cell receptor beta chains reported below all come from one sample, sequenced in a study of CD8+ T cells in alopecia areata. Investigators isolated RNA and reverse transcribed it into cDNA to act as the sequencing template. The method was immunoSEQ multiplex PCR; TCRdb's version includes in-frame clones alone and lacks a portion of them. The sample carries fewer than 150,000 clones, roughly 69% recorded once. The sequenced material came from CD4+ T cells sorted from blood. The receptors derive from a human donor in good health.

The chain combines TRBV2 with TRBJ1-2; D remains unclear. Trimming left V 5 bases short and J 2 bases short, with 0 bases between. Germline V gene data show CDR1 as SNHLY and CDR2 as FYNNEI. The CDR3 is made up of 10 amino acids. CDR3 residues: CASSNYGYTF. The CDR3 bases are TGTGCCAGCAGTAACTATGGCTACACCTTC.

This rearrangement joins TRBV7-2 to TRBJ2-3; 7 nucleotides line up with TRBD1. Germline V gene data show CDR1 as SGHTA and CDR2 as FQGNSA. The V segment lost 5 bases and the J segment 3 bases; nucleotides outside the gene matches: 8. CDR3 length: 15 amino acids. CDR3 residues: CASSLSRTGTDTQYF. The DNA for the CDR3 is TGTGCCAGCAGCCTTTCCAGGACAGGAACAGATACGCAGTATTTT.

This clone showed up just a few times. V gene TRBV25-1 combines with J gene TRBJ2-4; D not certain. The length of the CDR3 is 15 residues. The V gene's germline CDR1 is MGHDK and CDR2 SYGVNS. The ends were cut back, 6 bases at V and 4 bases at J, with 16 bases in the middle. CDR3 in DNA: TGTGCCAGCAGAGACGCTACCAAGAATAAAAACATTCAGTACTTC. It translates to CASRDATKNKNIQYF.

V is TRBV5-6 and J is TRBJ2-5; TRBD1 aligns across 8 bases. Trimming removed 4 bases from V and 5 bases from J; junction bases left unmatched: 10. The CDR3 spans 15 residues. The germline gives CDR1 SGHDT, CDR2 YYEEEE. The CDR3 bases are TGTGCCAGCAGCGCCTCGACAGGGGTTAGGGAGACCCAGTACTTC. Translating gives CASSASTGVRETQYF. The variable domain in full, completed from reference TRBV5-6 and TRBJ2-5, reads DAGVTQSPTHLIKTRGQQVTLRCSPKSGHDTVSWYQQALGQGPQFIFQYYEEEERQRGNFPDRFSGHQFPNYSSELNVNALLLGDSALYLCASSASTGVRETQYFGPGTRLLVL.

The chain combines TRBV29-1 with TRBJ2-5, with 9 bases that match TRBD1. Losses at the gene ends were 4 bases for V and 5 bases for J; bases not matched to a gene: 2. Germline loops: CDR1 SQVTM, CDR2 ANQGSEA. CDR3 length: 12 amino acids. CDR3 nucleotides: TGCAGCGTTGCCGGACAGGGGGAGACCCAGTACTTC. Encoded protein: CSVAGQGETQYF.

The CDR3 loop is CASSLGMGSTDTQYF. CDR3 DNA sequence: TGTGCCAGCAGCTTAGGGATGGGAAGCACAGATACGCAGTATTTT. The chain combines TRBV7-3 with TRBJ2-3; D is ambiguous. Germline V gene sequence: CDR1 SGHTA, CDR2 FQGTGA. Trimming left V 2 bases short and J 0 bases short, with 9 bases between. The CDR3 contains 15 residues. Full variable domain (outside the CDR3, taken from reference TRBV7-3 and TRBJ2-3): GAGVSQTPSNKVTEKGKYVELRCDPISGHTALYWYRQSLGQGPEFLIYFQGTGAADDSGLPNDRFFAVRPEGSVSTLKIQRTERGDSAVYLCASSLGMGSTDTQYFGPGTRLTVL.

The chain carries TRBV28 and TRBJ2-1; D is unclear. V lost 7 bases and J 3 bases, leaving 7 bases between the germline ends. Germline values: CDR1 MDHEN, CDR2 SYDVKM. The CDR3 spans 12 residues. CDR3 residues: CASKDLYNEQFF. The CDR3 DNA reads TGTGCCAGCAAGGACCTCTACAATGAGCAGTTCTTC.

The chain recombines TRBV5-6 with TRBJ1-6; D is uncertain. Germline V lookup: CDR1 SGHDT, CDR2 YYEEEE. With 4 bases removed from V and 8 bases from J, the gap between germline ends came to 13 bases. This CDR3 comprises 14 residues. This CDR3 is CASSLGAIYSPLHF. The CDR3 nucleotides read TGTGCCAGCAGCCTAGGAGCCATTTATTCACCCCTCCACTTT. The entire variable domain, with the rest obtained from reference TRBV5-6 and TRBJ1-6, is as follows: DAGVTQSPTHLIKTRGQQVTLRCSPKSGHDTVSWYQQALGQGPQFIFQYYEEEERQRGNFPDRFSGHQFPNYSSELNVNALLLGDSALYLCASSLGAIYSPLHFGNGTRLTVT.

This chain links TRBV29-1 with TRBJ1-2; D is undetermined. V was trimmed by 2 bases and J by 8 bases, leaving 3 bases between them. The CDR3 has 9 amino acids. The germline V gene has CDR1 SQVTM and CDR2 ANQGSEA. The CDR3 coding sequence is TGCAGCGTTGAAAAGGGCTACACCTTC. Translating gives CSVEKGYTF. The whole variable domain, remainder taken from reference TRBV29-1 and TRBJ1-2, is SAVISQKPSRDICQRGTSLTIQCQVDSQVTMMFWYRQQPGQSLTLIATANQGSEATYESGFVIDKFPISRPNLTFSTLTVSNMSPEDSSIYLCSVEKGYTFGSGTRLTVV.

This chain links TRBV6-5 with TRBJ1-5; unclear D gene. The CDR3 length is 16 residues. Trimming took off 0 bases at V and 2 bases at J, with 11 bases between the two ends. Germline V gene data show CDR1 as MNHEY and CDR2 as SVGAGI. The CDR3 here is CASSYSKGPGNQPQHF. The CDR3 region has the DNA TGTGCCAGCAGTTACTCGAAGGGTCCGGGCAATCAGCCCCAGCATTTT.

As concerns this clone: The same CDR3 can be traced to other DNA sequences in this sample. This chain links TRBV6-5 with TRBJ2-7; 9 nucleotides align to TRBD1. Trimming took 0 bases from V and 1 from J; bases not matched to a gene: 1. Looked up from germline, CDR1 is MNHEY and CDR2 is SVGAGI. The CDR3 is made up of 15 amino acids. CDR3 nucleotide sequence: TGTGCCAGCAGTTACTCCGGGACAGGGTCCTACGAGCAGTACTTC. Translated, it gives CASSYSGTGSYEQYF.

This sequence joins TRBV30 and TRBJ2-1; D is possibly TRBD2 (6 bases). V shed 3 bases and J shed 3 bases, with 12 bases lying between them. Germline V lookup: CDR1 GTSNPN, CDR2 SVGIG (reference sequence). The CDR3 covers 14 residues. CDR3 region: CAWSGGDNYNEQFF. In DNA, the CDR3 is TGTGCCTGGAGCGGCGGGGATAACTACAATGAGCAGTTCTTC.

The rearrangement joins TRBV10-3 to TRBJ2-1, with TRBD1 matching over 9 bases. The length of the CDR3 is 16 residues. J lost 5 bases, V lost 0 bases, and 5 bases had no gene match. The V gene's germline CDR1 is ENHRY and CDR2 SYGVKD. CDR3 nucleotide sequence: TGTGCCATCAGTGAGTCCCCGGGACAGGGAAACAATGAGCAGTTCTTC. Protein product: CAISESPGQGNNEQFF.

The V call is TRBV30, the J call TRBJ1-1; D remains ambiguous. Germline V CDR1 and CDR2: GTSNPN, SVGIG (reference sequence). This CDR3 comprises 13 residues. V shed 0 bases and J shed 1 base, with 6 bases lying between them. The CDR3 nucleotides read TGTGCCTGGAGTGTGAGGCGGAACACTGAAGCTTTCTTT. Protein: CAWSVRRNTEAFF.

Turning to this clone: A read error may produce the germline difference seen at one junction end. The CDR3 protein is CAISGRTGNSPPHF. CDR3 in DNA: TGTGCCATCAGTGGGCGGACGGGGAATTCACCCCCCCACTTT. The chain is built from TRBV10-3 and TRBJ1-6; D is unresolved. The CDR3 extends over 14 amino acids. Germline V gene data show CDR1 as ENHRY and CDR2 as SYGVKD.

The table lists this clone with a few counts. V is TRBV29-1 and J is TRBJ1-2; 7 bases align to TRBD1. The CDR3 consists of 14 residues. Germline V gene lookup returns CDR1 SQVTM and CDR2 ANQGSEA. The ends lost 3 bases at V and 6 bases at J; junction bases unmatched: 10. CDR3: CSVEMGFDRDGYTF. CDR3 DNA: TGCAGCGTTGAGATGGGATTCGACAGGGATGGCTACACCTTC.

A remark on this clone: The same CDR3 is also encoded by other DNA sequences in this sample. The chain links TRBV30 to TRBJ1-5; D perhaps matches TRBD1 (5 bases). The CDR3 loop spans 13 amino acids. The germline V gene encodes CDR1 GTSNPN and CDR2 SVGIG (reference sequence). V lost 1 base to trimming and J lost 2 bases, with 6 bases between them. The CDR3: CAWSGGGNQPQHF. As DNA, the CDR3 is TGTGCCTGGAGTGGAGGGGGCAATCAGCCCCAGCATTTT. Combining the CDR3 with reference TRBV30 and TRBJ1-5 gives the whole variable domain SQTIHQWPATLVQPVGSPLSLECTVEGTSNPNLYWYRQAAGRGLQLLFYSVGIGQISSEVPQNLSASRPQDRQFILSSKKLLLSDSGFYLCAWSGGGNQPQHFGDGTRLSIL.

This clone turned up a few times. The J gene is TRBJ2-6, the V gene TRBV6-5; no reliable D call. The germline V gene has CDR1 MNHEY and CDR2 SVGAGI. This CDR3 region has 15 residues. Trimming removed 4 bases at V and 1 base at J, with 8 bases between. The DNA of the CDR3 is TGTGCCAGCAGTTGGGCCCAATCTGGGGCCAACGTCCTGACTTTC. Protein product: CASSWAQSGANVLTF.

DNA of the CDR3: TGTGCCTGGAGTCTACATGGAAACACCATATATTTT. Translation gives CAWSLHGNTIYF. The chain recombines TRBV30 with TRBJ1-3; D gene unclear. V gave up 2 bases and J gave up 3 bases, with 5 bases separating them. Per germline, CDR1 GTSNPN and CDR2 SVGIG (reference sequence). CDR3 length: 12 residues. Supplemented by reference TRBV30 and TRBJ1-3, the full variable domain reads SQTIHQWPATLVQPVGSPLSLECTVEGTSNPNLYWYRQAAGRGLQLLFYSVGIGQISSEVPQNLSASRPQDRQFILSSKKLLLSDSGFYLCAWSLHGNTIYFGEGSWLTVV.

The CDR3 coding sequence is TGCGCCAGCAGCTTCGGGACAGGCAACACCGGGGAGCTGTTTTTT. Its translation: CASSFGTGNTGELFF. V is TRBV5-1 and J is TRBJ2-2; 8 bases match TRBD1. Trimming cost V 2 bases and J 2 bases; bases outside gene matches: 2. CDR1 SGHRS and CDR2 YFSETQ come from the germline V gene. The CDR3 runs to 15 residues. The full variable domain, with the rest looked up from reference TRBV5-1 and TRBJ2-2, is KAGVTQTPRYLIKTRGQQVTLSCSPISGHRSVSWYQQTPGQGLQFLFEYFSETQRNKGNFPGRFSGRQFSNSRSEMNVSTLELGDSALYLCASSFGTGNTGELFFGEGSRLTVL.

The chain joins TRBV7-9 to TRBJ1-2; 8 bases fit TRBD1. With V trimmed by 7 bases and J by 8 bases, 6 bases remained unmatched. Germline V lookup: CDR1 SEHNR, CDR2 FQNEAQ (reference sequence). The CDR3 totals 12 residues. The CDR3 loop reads CASTRTGKGYTF. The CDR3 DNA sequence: TGTGCCAGCACCCGGACAGGGAAAGGCTACACCTTC.

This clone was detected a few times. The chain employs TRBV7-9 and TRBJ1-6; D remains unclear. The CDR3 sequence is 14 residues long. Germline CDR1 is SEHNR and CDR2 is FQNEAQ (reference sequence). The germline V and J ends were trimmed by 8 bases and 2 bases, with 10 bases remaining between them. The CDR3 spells CASAPGAYNSPLHF. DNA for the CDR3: TGTGCCAGCGCCCCCGGGGCCTATAATTCACCCCTCCACTTT.

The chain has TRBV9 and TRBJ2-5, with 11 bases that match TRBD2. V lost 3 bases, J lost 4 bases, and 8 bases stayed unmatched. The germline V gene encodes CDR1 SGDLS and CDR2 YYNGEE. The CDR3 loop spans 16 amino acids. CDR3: CASSGSGGAAGETQYF. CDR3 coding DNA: TGTGCCAGCAGCGGTAGCGGGGGGGCGGCTGGAGAGACCCAGTACTTC.

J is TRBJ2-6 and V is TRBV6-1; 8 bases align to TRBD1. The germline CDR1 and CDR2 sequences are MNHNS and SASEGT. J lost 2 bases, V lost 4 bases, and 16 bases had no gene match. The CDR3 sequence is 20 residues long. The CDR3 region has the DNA TGTGCCAGCAGTGTGGGTTTGGGGGACAGGACACGGCCTGGGGCCAACGTCCTGACTTTC. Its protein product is CASSVGLGDRTRPGANVLTF.

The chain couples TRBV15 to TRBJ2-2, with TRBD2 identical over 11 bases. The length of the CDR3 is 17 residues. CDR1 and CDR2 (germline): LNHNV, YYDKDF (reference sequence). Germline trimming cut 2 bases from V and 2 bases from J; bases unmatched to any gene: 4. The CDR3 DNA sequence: TGTGCCACCAGCAGACCCCTAGCGGGGGGCAACACCGGGGAGCTGTTTTTT. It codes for CATSRPLAGGNTGELFF.

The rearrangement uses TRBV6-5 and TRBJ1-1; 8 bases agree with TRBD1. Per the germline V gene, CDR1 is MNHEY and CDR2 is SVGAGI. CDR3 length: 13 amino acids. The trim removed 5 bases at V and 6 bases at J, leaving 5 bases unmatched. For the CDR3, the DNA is TGTGCCAGCAGTCAGGGGGCGAGGGCTGAAGCTTTCTTT. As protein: CASSQGARAEAFF.

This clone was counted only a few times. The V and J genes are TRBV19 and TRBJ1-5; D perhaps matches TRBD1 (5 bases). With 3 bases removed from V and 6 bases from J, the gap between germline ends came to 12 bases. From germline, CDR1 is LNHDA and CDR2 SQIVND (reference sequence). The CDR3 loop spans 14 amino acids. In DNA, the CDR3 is TGTGCCAGTAGTATTGTGGGGGAAACTCAGCCCCAGCATTTT. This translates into CASSIVGETQPQHF.

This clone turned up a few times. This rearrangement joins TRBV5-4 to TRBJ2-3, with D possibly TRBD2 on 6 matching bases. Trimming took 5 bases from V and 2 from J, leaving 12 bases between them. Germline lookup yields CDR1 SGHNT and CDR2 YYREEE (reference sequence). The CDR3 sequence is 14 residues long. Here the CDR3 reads CASRHGSPTDTQYF. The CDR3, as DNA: TGTGCCAGCAGACACGGGAGTCCCACAGATACGCAGTATTTT.

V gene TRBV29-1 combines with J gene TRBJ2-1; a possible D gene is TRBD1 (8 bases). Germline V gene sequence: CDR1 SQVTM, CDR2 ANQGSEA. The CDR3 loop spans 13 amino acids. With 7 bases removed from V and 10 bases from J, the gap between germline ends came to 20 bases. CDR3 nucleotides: TGCAGCGCCCCAGGACAGGGAGGGAAGGAGCAGTTCTTC. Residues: CSAPGQGGKEQFF.

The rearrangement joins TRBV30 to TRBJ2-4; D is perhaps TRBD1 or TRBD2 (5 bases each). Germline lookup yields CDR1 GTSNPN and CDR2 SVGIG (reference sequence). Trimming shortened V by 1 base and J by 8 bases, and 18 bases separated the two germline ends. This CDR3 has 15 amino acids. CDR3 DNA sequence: TGTGCCTGGAGTGGGGGACCCCTAACTAGGGACATTCAGTACTTC. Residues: CAWSGGPLTRDIQYF.

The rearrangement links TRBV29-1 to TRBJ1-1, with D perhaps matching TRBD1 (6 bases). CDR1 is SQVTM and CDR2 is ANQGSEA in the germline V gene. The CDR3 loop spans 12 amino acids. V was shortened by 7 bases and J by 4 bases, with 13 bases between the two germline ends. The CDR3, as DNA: TGCAGCGCTGTGACAGGAAGCACTGAAGCTTTCTTT. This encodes CSAVTGSTEAFF.

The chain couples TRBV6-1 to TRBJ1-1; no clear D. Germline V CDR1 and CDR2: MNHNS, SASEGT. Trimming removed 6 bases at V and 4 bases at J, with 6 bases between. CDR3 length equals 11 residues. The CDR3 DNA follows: TGTGCCAGCAGCCTGATCACTGAAGCTTTCTTT. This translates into CASSLITEAFF.